This record looks at one T cell receptor (beta chain) sequence and its context. This entry is derived from a study of cytomegalovirus exposure and HLA in healthy donors. 60 Vbeta and 13 Jbeta primers were used in PCR. Profiled with immunoSEQ multiplex PCR; TCRdb holds only in-frame clones, not every one. The repertoire includes about 110,000 clones, 82% of them detected once, and over 20% sits in the top ten. CDR1 is SGHRS, CDR2 YFSETQ, per germline. The CDR3 length is 16 residues. Trimming left V 5 bases short and J 2 bases short, with 16 bases between. Sequences were obtained from PBMCs. The chain joins TRBV5-1 to TRBJ2-2; D is perhaps TRBD2 (6 bases). This clonotype originated in a man aged 25 to 40 in good health and CMV-seropositive. The DNA of the CDR3 is TGCGCCAGCAGATTCCTGGAGGGACCAAACACCGGGGAGCTGTTTTTT. The encoded protein is CASRFLEGPNTGELFF.